The T cell receptor beta chain described here comes from a study of T cells in Graves' hyperthyroidism and ophthalmopathy. The wider study: Upon initial diagnosis and before any treatment, peripheral blood was collected. Regarding the study as a whole: Appearing also in blood were most of the thyroid clonotypes expanded above 0.001.

Details on this clonotype: Its antigen is not identified.

The TCR beta CDR3 regions underwent amplification using RNA transcripts as the source. Carried out on the TCR CDR3, a first-round RT-PCR used the HTBI primer set. TCRdb re-analysed the multiplex PCR reads in MiXCR, keeping a single row per CDR3 protein. The repertoire consists of 500,000 to 750,000 distinct CDR3 sequences, with 11% to 15% occurring once and the leading ten covering less than 9%. On the basis of clinical symptoms, serum thyroxine and TRAb, thyroid ultrasound and orbital computed tomography, diagnoses were made. This TCR came from a woman aged 18-29 years with Graves' ophthalmopathy. Specimen: blood.

CDR3 protein: CASSYSPGSRSDTQYF. In DNA form, the CDR3 reads TGTGCCAGCAGTTACTCACCGGGGTCTAGGTCAGATACGCAGTATTTT. This rearrangement joins TRBV6-2 or TRBV6-3 to TRBJ2-3, with D possibly being TRBD2 (5 bases). The germline CDR1 and CDR2 sequences are MNHEY and SVGEGT. V was clipped by 0 bases and J by 4 bases, with 14 bases between them. This CDR3 contains 16 residues.